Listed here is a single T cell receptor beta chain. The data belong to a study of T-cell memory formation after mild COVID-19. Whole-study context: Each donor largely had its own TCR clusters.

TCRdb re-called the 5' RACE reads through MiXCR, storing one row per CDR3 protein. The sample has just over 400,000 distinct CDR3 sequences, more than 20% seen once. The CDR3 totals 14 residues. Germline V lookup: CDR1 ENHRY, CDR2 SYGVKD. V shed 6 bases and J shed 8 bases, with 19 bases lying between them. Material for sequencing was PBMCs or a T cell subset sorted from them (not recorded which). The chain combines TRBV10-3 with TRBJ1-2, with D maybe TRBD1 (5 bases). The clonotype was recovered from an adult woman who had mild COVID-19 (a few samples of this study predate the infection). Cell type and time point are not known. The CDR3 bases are TGTGCCATCAGCCCGGGGCCGGGGGGAGAAGGCTACACCTTC. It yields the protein CAISPGPGGEGYTF.